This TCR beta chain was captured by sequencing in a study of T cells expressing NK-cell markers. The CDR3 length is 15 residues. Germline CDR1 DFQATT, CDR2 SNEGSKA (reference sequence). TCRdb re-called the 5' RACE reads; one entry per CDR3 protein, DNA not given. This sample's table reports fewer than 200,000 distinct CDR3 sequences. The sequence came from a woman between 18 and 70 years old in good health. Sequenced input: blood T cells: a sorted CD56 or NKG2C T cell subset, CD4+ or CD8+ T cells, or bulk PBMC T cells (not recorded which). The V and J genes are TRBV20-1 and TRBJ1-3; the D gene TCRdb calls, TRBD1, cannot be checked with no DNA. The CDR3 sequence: CSARGTGNSGNTIYF.